This T cell receptor beta chain came from a study of T cell changes during pregnancy in multiple sclerosis. The germline V gene encodes CDR1 MDHEN and CDR2 SYDVKM. This CDR3 comprises 14 residues. Between the trimmed V and J ends, which lost 2 bases and 3 bases, there was a span of 7 bases. This table comes from immunoSEQ multiplex PCR, and its TCRdb copy is limited to in-frame clones, with some not included. In the table there are about 83,000 clones, around 90% of which are singletons. This material consisted of PBMCs, taken in the first trimester of pregnancy. This chain links TRBV28 with TRBJ2-2, with D hard to call. The origin of this receptor is a female donor in good health, serving as a control in a pregnancy study. Some clones in this sample may be carry-over from other donors' samples. The CDR3 reads CASSLPPHTGELFF. The CDR3 coding sequence is TGTGCCAGCAGTTTACCCCCTCACACCGGGGAGCTGTTTTTT.